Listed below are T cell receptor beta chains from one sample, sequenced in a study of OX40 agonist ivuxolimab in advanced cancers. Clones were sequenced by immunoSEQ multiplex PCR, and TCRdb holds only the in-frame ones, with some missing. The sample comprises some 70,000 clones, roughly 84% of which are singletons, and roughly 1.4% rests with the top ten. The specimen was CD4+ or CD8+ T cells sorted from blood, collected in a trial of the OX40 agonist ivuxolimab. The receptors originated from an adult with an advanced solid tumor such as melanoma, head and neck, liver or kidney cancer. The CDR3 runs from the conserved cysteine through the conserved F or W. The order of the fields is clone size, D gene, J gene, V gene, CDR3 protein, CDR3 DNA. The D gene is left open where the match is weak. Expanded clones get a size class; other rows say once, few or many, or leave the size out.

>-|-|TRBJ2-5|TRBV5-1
CASSFGTGGQETQYF
TGCGCCAGCAGCTTTGGGACCGGAGGTCAAGAGACCCAGTACTTC
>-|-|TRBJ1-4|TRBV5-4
CASSRRGGREKLFF
TGTGCCAGCAGCCGCCGAGGCGGACGGGAAAAACTGTTTTTT
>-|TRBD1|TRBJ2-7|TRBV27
CASSLRTGTYEQYF
TGTGCCAGCAGTTTACGGACAGGAACCTACGAGCAGTACTTC
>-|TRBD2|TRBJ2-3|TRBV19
CASSIDGIAGYTQYF
TGTGCCAGTAGTATAGATGGGATAGCGGGGTATACGCAGTATTTT
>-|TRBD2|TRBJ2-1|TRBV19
CASSIDGFCGGGASCEQFF
TGTGCCAGTAGTATAGATGGATTCTGTGGCGGGGGGGCCTCTTGTGAGCAGTTCTTC
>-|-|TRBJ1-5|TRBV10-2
CASGGGAGQPQHF
TGCGCCAGCGGAGGAGGGGCTGGGCAGCCCCAGCATTTT
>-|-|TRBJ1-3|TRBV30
CAWESTVINTIYF
TGTGCCTGGGAGTCGACAGTGATAAACACCATATATTTT
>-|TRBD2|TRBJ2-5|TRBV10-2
CASGKLAGKETQYF
TGCGCCAGCGGAAAACTAGCGGGGAAAGAGACCCAGTACTTC
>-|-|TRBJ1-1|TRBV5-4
CASSLIDPNTEAFF
TGTGCCAGCAGCTTGATCGACCCGAACACTGAAGCTTTCTTT
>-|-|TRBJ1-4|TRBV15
CATSRDPRSANEKLFF
TGTGCCACCAGCAGAGATCCCAGGTCTGCTAATGAAAAACTGTTTTTT
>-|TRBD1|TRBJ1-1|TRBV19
CASSQQGRATEAFF
TGTGCCAGTAGCCAACAGGGGCGGGCAACTGAAGCTTTCTTT
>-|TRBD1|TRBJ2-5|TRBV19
CASSISGTGVVTQYF
TGTGCCAGTAGTATCTCCGGGACAGGGGTCGTGACCCAGTACTTC
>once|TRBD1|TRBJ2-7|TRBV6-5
CASSGRQGEKGEQYF
TGTGCCAGCAGTGGACGACAGGGGGAAAAGGGCGAGCAGTACTTC
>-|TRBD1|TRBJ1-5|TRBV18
CASSWDRIYQPQHF
TGTGCCAGCTCCTGGGACAGGATTTATCAGCCCCAGCATTTT
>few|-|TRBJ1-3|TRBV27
CASSPLTGFGNTIYF
TGTGCCAGCAGCCCTCTTACAGGGTTTGGAAACACCATATATTTT
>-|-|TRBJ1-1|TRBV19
CASKAGSNTEAFF
TGTGCCAGTAAAGCAGGGAGTAACACTGAAGCTTTCTTT
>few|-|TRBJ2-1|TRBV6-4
CASSDSSRSSYNEQFF
TGTGCCAGCAGTGACTCGAGTCGGAGCTCCTACAATGAGCAGTTCTTC
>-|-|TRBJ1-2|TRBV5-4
CASGERGTLNYGYTF
TGTGCCAGCGGTGAGAGGGGGACTCTGAACTATGGCTACACCTTC
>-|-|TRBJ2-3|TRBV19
CASSNPRGTDTQYF
TGTGCCAGTAGTAACCCTCGGGGGACAGATACGCAGTATTTT
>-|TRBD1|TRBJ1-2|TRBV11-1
CASSRGQGKDTF
TGTGCCAGCAGCCGGGGACAGGGCAAAGACACCTTC
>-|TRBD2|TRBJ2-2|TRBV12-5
CASGRGANTGELFF
TGTGCTAGTGGCCGGGGGGCGAACACCGGGGAGCTGTTTTTT
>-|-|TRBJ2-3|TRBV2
CASSDWGLSTDTQYF
TGTGCCAGCAGTGATTGGGGGCTCAGCACAGATACGCAGTATTTT
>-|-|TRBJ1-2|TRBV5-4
CASSLVDSYGYTF
TGTGCCAGCAGCTTGGTAGACAGCTATGGCTACACCTTC
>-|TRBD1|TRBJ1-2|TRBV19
CASSIGGRGLYGYTF
TGTGCCAGTAGTATTGGAGGCAGGGGGCTCTATGGCTACACCTTC